This record covers a single T cell receptor (beta chain). The antigen is undetermined. The sample belongs to a study of T cells after yellow fever vaccination. 5'RACE template switching generated TCR cDNA, adding a universal primer site and UMIs. Each CDR3 protein gets one entry after TCRdb re-called the 5' RACE reads with MiXCR. The table shows roughly 240,000 distinct CDR3 sequences, with approximately 6.3% occurring only once. General observations from the study: Weaker in magnitude, the secondary response showed a faster peak on day 5 versus 15. A small proportion of clonotypes was detected in both the CD4 and CD8 compartments.

This TCR was sampled from a man aged 30 to 39 who received the YFV17D yellow fever vaccine. This specimen consisted of CD4+ T cells sorted from PBMCs, obtained on the day of the yellow fever booster vaccination.

The CDR3 is CASSARLAGVDTGELFF. CDR3 coding DNA: TGTGCCAGCAGTGCCCGACTAGCGGGAGTCGACACCGGGGAGCTGTTTTTT. The chain employs TRBV6-1 and TRBJ2-2, with 12 bases identical to TRBD2. V lost 4 bases to trimming and J lost 3 bases; unmatched junction nucleotides: 6. The V gene's germline CDR1 is MNHNS and CDR2 SASEGT. This CDR3 has 17 residues.